This TCR beta chain was obtained from a study of T cells after somatic rescue of genetic block. Germline V gives CDR1 MNHEY, CDR2 SMNVEV (reference sequence). The germline V and J ends were trimmed by 2 bases and 3 bases, with 10 bases remaining between them. This CDR3 region has 14 residues. Profiling relied on immunoSEQ multiplex PCR, and the TCRdb table lists in-frame clones only, not all of them. The table lists approximately 58,000 clones, around 96% of them singletons. This chain connects TRBV27 to TRBJ1-2, with D tentatively TRBD1 (5 bases). The material sequenced was peripheral blood mononuclear cells (PBMCs). The clonotype originates from a child under two years old. The CDR3 sequence: CASSLKGYDYGYTF. As DNA, the CDR3 is TGTGCCAGCAGTTTAAAGGGGTACGACTATGGCTACACCTTC.